Listed below are T cell receptor beta chains from one sample, sequenced in a study of a mutant IDH1 vaccine in newly diagnosed glioma. Profiling relied on immunoSEQ multiplex PCR, and the TCRdb table lists in-frame clones only, not all of them. The sample carries almost 95,000 clones, approximately 89% recorded once. Their antigens are not known. Here the sequenced sample was PBMCs, taken from a glioma patient whose treatment included an IDH1 peptide vaccine. All receptors come from a woman aged 50 to 60 with glioma. The CDR3 runs from the conserved cysteine through the conserved F or W. A D gene is named only where the DNA matches it firmly. Rows may omit the clone size; those that give it use once, few, many or a size class.

J,D,V,size,CDR3,DNA
TRBJ1-3,TRBD1,TRBV5-4,-,CASSFGTATSGNTIYF,TGTGCCAGCAGCTTCGGGACAGCAACCTCTGGAAACACCATATATTTT
TRBJ2-1,TRBD2,TRBV7-2,-,CASSLVGGTGYNEQFF,TGTGCCAGCAGCTTAGTGGGGGGGACTGGCTACAATGAGCAGTTCTTC
TRBJ1-6,TRBD1,TRBV27,-,CASSLDRGASPLHF,TGTGCCAGCAGTCTCGACAGGGGCGCTTCACCCCTCCACTTT
TRBJ1-1,-,TRBV19,-,CAGSIGAEAFF,TGTGCCGGTAGTATCGGGGCTGAAGCTTTCTTT
TRBJ2-7,TRBD1,TRBV5-1,-,CASSPGQVHEQYF,TGCGCCAGCAGCCCCGGACAGGTCCACGAGCAGTACTTC
TRBJ1-1,TRBD1,TRBV6-1,once,CAINTGGMVAFF,TGTGCCATCAATACAGGGGGCATGGTTGCTTTCTTT
TRBJ2-7,-,TRBV6-1,-,CASSEAGLSIEQYF,TGTGCCAGCAGTGAAGCGGGCCTCTCGATCGAGCAGTACTTC
TRBJ2-7,-,TRBV11-2,-,CASSLDPLDVSSYEQYF,TGTGCCAGCAGCTTAGATCCGCTGGACGTCTCCTCCTACGAGCAGTACTTC
TRBJ2-7,-,TRBV7-8,once,CASSLGVPPYEQYF,TGTGCCAGCAGCTTAGGGGTACCCCCCTACGAGCAGTACTTC
TRBJ1-6,TRBD1,TRBV7-3,-,CASSSTGGFESPLHF,TGTGCCAGCAGCTCAACAGGGGGCTTCGAATCACCCCTCCACTTT
TRBJ2-5,-,TRBV5-1,-,CASSLTPQETQYF,TGCGCCAGCAGCCTGACACCTCAAGAGACCCAGTACTTC
TRBJ2-1,TRBD2,TRBV18,-,CASSASLSGRYGEQFF,TGTGCCAGCTCAGCATCCCTAAGCGGGAGGTACGGTGAGCAGTTCTTC
TRBJ2-3,TRBD2,TRBV9,-,CASSGSTSGNTRTQYF,TGTGCCAGCAGCGGGTCGACTAGCGGCAATACGCGGACGCAGTATTTT
TRBJ1-6,TRBD1,TRBV7-6,-,CASSLDRVGNSPLHF,TGTGCCAGCAGCCTGGACAGGGTTGGTAATTCACCCCTCCACTTT
TRBJ2-1,-,TRBV4-2,many,CASSQDGTYNEQFF,TGTGCCAGCAGCCAAGATGGGACCTACAATGAGCAGTTCTTC
TRBJ2-3,TRBD2,TRBV19,-,CASRLAGETQYF,TGTGCCAGTAGGCTAGCGGGGGAAACGCAGTATTTT
TRBJ1-1,TRBD1,TRBV5-1,-,CASSSTGEETEAFF,TGCGCCAGCAGCTCGACAGGGGAGGAGACTGAAGCTTTCTTT